These 18 T cell receptor beta chains originate from one sample sequenced in a study of vaccination and CD4 T cells after COVID-19. Which antigens these TCRs recognize remains unknown. The study sequenced cultured CD4+ T cell DNA using the Oncomine TCR Beta short-read assay. One entry per CDR3 protein results from TCRdb running MiXCR on the PCR reads. The table shows about 13,000 distinct CDR3 sequences, with around 50% occurring only once. Treatment noted: approximately nine-day PBMC culture with coronavirus spike peptide pools or control peptides (ViraFEST assay). The sequenced sample was CD4+ T cells from blood, cultured in vitro. These receptors were obtained from a human donor who had recovered from COVID-19.

The chain recombines TRBV5-1 with TRBJ2-2, with 10 bases that match TRBD1. The CDR3 loop spans 15 amino acids. Germline CDR1 SGHRS, CDR2 YFSETQ. Trimming cost V 4 bases and J 6 bases; bases outside gene matches: 6. CDR3 sequence reads: CASSPGTGVAGELFF. The CDR3 nucleotides are TGCGCCAGCAGCCCCGGGACAGGGGTCGCCGGGGAGCTGTTTTTT.

This clonotype has a single count. The rearrangement links TRBV11-2 to TRBJ2-7, with 8 bases lining up with TRBD2. The V and J ends lost 1 base and 2 bases, in that order; junction bases with no gene match: 16. The CDR3 runs to 19 residues. Germline CDR1 and CDR2: SGHAT and FQNNGV. The CDR3, as DNA: TGTGCCAGCAGCTTAGGGGTGGGGTCCGCTAGCGGGTTTCCCTACGAGCAGTACTTC. Protein product: CASSLGVGSASGFPYEQYF. Together with reference TRBV11-2 and TRBJ2-7, the CDR3 gives the full variable domain: EAGVAQSPRYKIIEKRQSVAFWCNPISGHATLYWYQQILGQGPKLLIQFQNNGVVDDSQLPKDRFSAERLKGVDSTLKIQPAKLEDSAVYLCASSLGVGSASGFPYEQYFGPGTRLTVT.

This clonotype was picked up one time. The chain joins TRBV2 to TRBJ1-2; D unresolved. The V and J ends lost 7 bases and 4 bases respectively, with 10 bases between them. The length of the CDR3 is 12 residues. Germline V lookup: CDR1 SNHLY, CDR2 FYNNEI. The CDR3 region has the DNA TGTGCCAGCACCCGAACGGGCTATGGCTACACCTTC. Its translation: CASTRTGYGYTF. Full variable domain (missing parts from reference TRBV2 and TRBJ1-2): EPEVTQTPSHQVTQMGQEVILRCVPISNHLYFYWYRQILGQKVEFLVSFYNNEISEKSEIFDDQFSVERPDGSNFTLKIRSTKLEDSAMYFCASTRTGYGYTFGSGTRLTVV.

This sequence joins TRBV19 and TRBJ2-3; D might be TRBD2 (5 bases). The germline V and J ends were trimmed by 3 bases and 6 bases, with 16 bases remaining between them. Per the germline V gene, CDR1 is LNHDA and CDR2 is SQIVND (reference sequence). The CDR3 is 15 residues long. CDR3 sequence: CASSMLTGLGDTQYF. Here the CDR3 DNA reads TGTGCCAGTAGTATGCTTACGGGGTTGGGGGATACGCAGTATTTT.

CDR3 sequence: CASSSDRDGYGYTF. For the CDR3, the DNA is TGTGCCAGCAGCTCCGACAGGGATGGCTATGGCTACACCTTC. The gene calls are TRBV7-2 and TRBJ1-2; 7 positions match TRBD1. The ends lost 4 bases at V and 4 bases at J; junction bases unmatched: 6. CDR1 and CDR2 from the germline V gene are SGHTA and FQGNSA. The CDR3 has 14 amino acids.

This chain links TRBV3-1 with TRBJ2-7; either TRBD1 or TRBD2 may supply D (6 bases each). The CDR3 is made up of 16 amino acids. Germline assignment: CDR1 LGHDT and CDR2 YNNKEL (reference sequence). Trimming pared 1 base from V and 2 bases from J, leaving 15 bases between. The CDR3 loop is CASSQAPGGLAYEQYF. Written as DNA, the CDR3 is TGTGCCAGCAGCCAAGCTCCCGGGGGCTTAGCCTACGAGCAGTACTTC.

The chain uses TRBV7-2 and TRBJ2-7; unclear D gene. V was pared by 5 bases and J by 0 bases, with 5 bases between. Per the germline V gene, CDR1 is SGHTA and CDR2 is FQGNSA. The CDR3 sequence is 12 residues long. The chain's CDR3 is CASSQSSYEQYF. The CDR3 nucleotides are TGTGCCAGCAGCCAGAGCTCCTACGAGCAGTACTTC.

This rearrangement joins TRBV29-1 to TRBJ1-2, with unresolved D. This CDR3 has 13 amino acids. CDR1 and CDR2 from the germline V gene are SQVTM and ANQGSEA. Trimming took 7 bases from V and 2 from J, leaving 14 bases between them. Here the CDR3 DNA reads TGCAGCGCCCAGACACCAAAGAACTATGGCTACACCTTC. It yields the protein CSAQTPKNYGYTF.

The chain is built from TRBV5-6 and TRBJ1-6; a possible D gene is TRBD1 (6 bases). Trimming shortened V by 6 bases and J by 9 bases, and 16 bases separated the two germline ends. CDR1 is SGHDT, CDR2 YYEEEE, per germline. CDR3 size: 14 residues. CDR3 residues: CASTFGTFGSPLHF. The CDR3 DNA sequence: TGTGCCAGCACCTTCGGGACATTCGGTTCACCCCTCCACTTT. The complete variable domain, with remaining parts taken from reference TRBV5-6 and TRBJ1-6, reads DAGVTQSPTHLIKTRGQQVTLRCSPKSGHDTVSWYQQALGQGPQFIFQYYEEEERQRGNFPDRFSGHQFPNYSSELNVNALLLGDSALYLCASTFGTFGSPLHFGNGTRLTVT.

This clonotype was recorded once. The chain is built from TRBV10-3 and TRBJ2-2; 7 bases are a match to TRBD1. V was clipped by 2 bases and J by 0 bases; unmatched bases: 6. There are 17 residues in the CDR3. From germline, CDR1 is ENHRY and CDR2 SYGVKD. The DNA of the CDR3 is TGTGCCATCAGTGAGCCTGGACAGGCAACGAACACCGGGGAGCTGTTTTTT. Amino acid sequence: CAISEPGQATNTGELFF.

This chain uses TRBV7-8 with TRBJ2-2, with 12 bases aligning to TRBD2. The CDR3 spans 19 residues. Trimming at V came to 0 bases and at J to 4 bases, leaving 9 bases not matched to a gene. Looked up from germline, CDR1 is SGHVS and CDR2 is FQNEAQ. CDR3 in DNA: TGTGCCAGCAGCTTAGCGGCACTAGCGGGGGGAGTAGGCACCGGGGAGCTGTTTTTT. Translated, it gives CASSLAALAGGVGTGELFF. Variable domain in full (rest from reference TRBV7-8 and TRBJ2-2): GAGVSQSPRYKVAKRGQDVALRCDPISGHVSLFWYQQALGQGPEFLTYFQNEAQLDKSGLPSDRFFAERPEGSVSTLKIQRTQQEDSAVYLCASSLAALAGGVGTGELFFGEGSRLTVL.

V and J are TRBV20-1 and TRBJ1-1; possibly TRBD1 for D (5 bases). The CDR3 has 13 amino acids. Germline V gene sequence: CDR1 DFQATT, CDR2 SNEGSKA (reference sequence). The V and J ends lost 1 base and 0 bases respectively, with 6 bases between them. The CDR3 reads CSARGGLNTEAFF. The CDR3 nucleotides read TGCAGTGCTAGAGGGGGGTTGAACACTGAAGCTTTCTTT.

The chain employs TRBV19 and TRBJ2-7, with D possibly TRBD1 on 6 matching bases. This CDR3 has 15 amino acids. Germline V CDR1 and CDR2: LNHDA, SQIVND (reference sequence). Trimming cost V 3 bases and J 4 bases, with 16 bases left between them. The DNA of the CDR3 is TGTGCCAGTAGTATCGGGAAGGGACACCTATACGAGCAGTACTTC. Amino acid sequence: CASSIGKGHLYEQYF. Using reference TRBV19 and TRBJ2-7 for the parts outside the CDR3, the full variable domain is DGGITQSPKYLFRKEGQNVTLSCEQNLNHDAMYWYRQDPGQGLRLIYYSQIVNDFQKGDIAEGYSVSREKKESFPLTVTSAQKNPTAFYLCASSIGKGHLYEQYFGPGTRLTVT.

This clonotype has a handful of counts. This chain joins TRBV7-8 and TRBJ1-1; TRBD1 might be the D (5 bases). The CDR3 runs to 14 residues. The germline V and J ends were trimmed by 2 bases and 1 base, with 8 bases remaining between them. In germline, CDR1 is SGHVS, CDR2 FQNEAQ. In DNA form, the CDR3 reads TGTGCCAGCAGCTTACCGACAGAGAACACTGAAGCTTTCTTT. Protein: CASSLPTENTEAFF.

The rearrangement uses TRBV29-1 and TRBJ1-1, with a tentative D call TRBD1 (6 bases). Germline CDR1 SQVTM, CDR2 ANQGSEA. Trimming took 4 bases from V and 4 from J, leaving 16 bases between them. There are 14 residues in the CDR3. CDR3 DNA: TGCAGCGTTGGTCCGGGGGCAGATGTCACTGAAGCTTTCTTT. As protein: CSVGPGADVTEAFF.

This chain connects TRBV19 to TRBJ1-5; D not certain. The germline V gene has CDR1 LNHDA and CDR2 SQIVND (reference sequence). V lost 0 bases, J lost 5 bases, and 5 bases lay in between. The CDR3 length is 13 residues. In DNA form, the CDR3 reads TGTGCCAGTAGTATAGAATTGGATCAGCCCCAGCATTTT. Amino acid sequence: CASSIELDQPQHF.

J is TRBJ2-1 and V is TRBV12-3 or TRBV12-4; D gene ambiguous. Trimming took 3 bases from V and 12 from J, leaving 12 bases between them. The CDR3 length is 12 residues. The CDR3 DNA reads as TGTGCCAGCAGTTTCGGCGCACTCGGGCAGTTCTTC. It translates to CASSFGALGQFF.

The chain recombines TRBV6-1 with TRBJ2-7, with a tentative D call TRBD1 (6 bases). The CDR3 spans 13 residues. V lost 6 bases to trimming and J lost 7 bases, with 16 bases between them. CDR1 and CDR2 (germline): MNHNS, SASEGT. DNA of the CDR3: TGTGCCAGCAGAAACACCTACAGGGCGGAGCAGTACTTC. Amino acids: CASRNTYRAEQYF.